What follows are 22 T cell receptor beta chains derived from one specimen sequenced in a study of shared clonotypes between healthy human individuals. Method: immunoSEQ multiplex PCR; TCRdb's copy keeps in-frame clones and lacks some. The sample includes about 2.5 million clones, 92% seen only once; the top ten take about 0.41%. The sample taken for sequencing was naive CD4+ T cells from PBMCs. Regarding subset: CD45RA+ positively selected. The origin of the receptors is a man younger than 35 in good health. Some clones in this sample may be carry-over from other donors' samples.

The rearrangement joins TRBV6-5 to TRBJ2-4, with no clear D. The CDR3 contains 11 residues. V lost 8 bases, J lost 7 bases, and 9 bases lay in between. Germline V gene lookup returns CDR1 MNHEY and CDR2 SVGAGI. The CDR3 DNA follows: TGTGCCAGCTCATCCGGTAACATTCAGTACTTC. It is translated as CASSSGNIQYF.

The chain is built from TRBV5-1 and TRBJ2-6; D is undetermined. The germline CDR1 and CDR2 sequences are SGHRS and YFSETQ. The CDR3 loop spans 15 amino acids. V was cut by 1 base and J by 0 bases, with 5 bases left in between. Written as DNA, the CDR3 is TGCGCCAGCAGCTTGTCGGCCTCTGGGGCCAACGTCCTGACTTTC. This encodes CASSLSASGANVLTF.

This clone was seen once. This chain connects TRBV6-5 to TRBJ2-7; 11 positions match TRBD1. The CDR3 is made up of 14 amino acids. The J segment lost 3 bases and the V segment lost 8 bases, leaving 6 bases of the junction unmatched. The germline V gene encodes CDR1 MNHEY and CDR2 SVGAGI. The CDR3 reads CASGTGTGGYEQYF. CDR3 sequence (DNA): TGTGCCAGCGGTACCGGGACAGGGGGCTACGAGCAGTACTTC.

The rearrangement uses TRBV6-6 and TRBJ1-2; possible D gene TRBD1, 5 bases. V lost 5 bases and J 6 bases, leaving 13 bases between the germline ends. This CDR3 comprises 13 residues. Germline CDR1 reads MNHNY; CDR2 reads SVGAGI (reference sequence). CDR3 in DNA: TGTGCCAGCAGTCAAGCAAGGGGTGATGGCTACACCTTC. This encodes CASSQARGDGYTF.

This rearrangement joins TRBV28 to TRBJ2-7; 9 bases fit TRBD1. The V gene's germline CDR1 is MDHEN and CDR2 SYDVKM. The J segment lost 2 bases and the V segment lost 5 bases, leaving 10 bases of the junction unmatched. This CDR3 region has 16 residues. The CDR3 region has the DNA TGTGCCAGCAGTGGTCCTCCGGGACAGGGAGCCTACGAGCAGTACTTC. It specifies CASSGPPGQGAYEQYF.

The chain has TRBV19 and TRBJ2-5, with D tentatively TRBD1 or TRBD2 (6 bases each). CDR1 LNHDA and CDR2 SQIVND come from the germline V gene (reference sequence). The V and J ends lost 2 bases and 7 bases respectively, with 14 bases between them. The CDR3 totals 14 residues. CDR3 protein: CASSIRGGIGTQYF. CDR3 sequence (DNA): TGTGCCAGTAGTATACGAGGGGGGATTGGGACCCAGTACTTC.

This clone was found once. The V gene is TRBV19, the J gene TRBJ2-3; perhaps TRBD1 as D (6 bases). This CDR3 spans 14 amino acids. Germline CDR1 and CDR2: LNHDA and SQIVND (reference sequence). Between the trimmed V and J ends, which lost 6 bases and 5 bases, there was a span of 15 bases. CDR3 protein: CASRITGNRDTQYF. The CDR3 DNA sequence: TGTGCCAGTAGGATCACAGGGAACAGAGATACGCAGTATTTT.

The V gene is TRBV19, the J gene TRBJ2-5, with 9 bases matching TRBD1. V shed 0 bases, J shed 6 bases, and the junction held 2 bases outside the gene matches. CDR1 LNHDA and CDR2 SQIVND come from the germline V gene (reference sequence). This CDR3 has 14 amino acids. The CDR3 loop reads CASSIEQGAKTQYF. For the CDR3, the DNA is TGTGCCAGTAGTATAGAACAGGGGGCAAAGACCCAGTACTTC.

As regards this clone: Other DNA sequences within the sample encode an identical CDR3. The genes are TRBV5-1 and TRBJ2-1; 8 nucleotides match TRBD1. Trimming removed 4 bases from V and 0 bases from J; junction bases left unmatched: 6. The CDR3 sequence is 16 residues long. Germline values: CDR1 SGHRS, CDR2 YFSETQ. The CDR3 loop reads CASSLQGESSYNEQFF. CDR3 nucleotide sequence: TGCGCCAGCAGCCTACAGGGGGAGAGCTCCTACAATGAGCAGTTCTTC.

As to this clone: Other DNA sequences in this sample translate to the same CDR3. The chain has TRBV5-1 and TRBJ2-3; 7 bases line up with TRBD2. Per germline, CDR1 SGHRS and CDR2 YFSETQ. This CDR3 contains 14 residues. Trimming cost V 4 bases and J 3 bases; bases outside gene matches: 5. The CDR3 protein is CASSPGGVTDTQYF. In DNA form, the CDR3 reads TGCGCCAGCAGCCCTGGGGGGGTAACAGATACGCAGTATTTT. Filled out from reference TRBV5-1 and TRBJ2-3, the complete variable domain reads KAGVTQTPRYLIKTRGQQVTLSCSPISGHRSVSWYQQTPGQGLQFLFEYFSETQRNKGNFPGRFSGRQFSNSRSEMNVSTLELGDSALYLCASSPGGVTDTQYFGPGTRLTVL.

This clone was observed once. The chain recombines TRBV5-8 with TRBJ2-7; TRBD1 might be the D (5 bases). Germline values: CDR1 SGHTS, CDR2 YDEGEE. The length of the CDR3 is 15 residues. The V gene lost 4 bases and the J gene lost 2 bases, with 16 bases spanning the gap. CDR3 residues: CASSISGFLAYEQYF. The DNA of the CDR3 is TGTGCCAGCAGCATCTCAGGGTTTCTAGCCTACGAGCAGTACTTC.

The gene calls are TRBV19 and TRBJ1-5; D unresolved. This CDR3 comprises 13 residues. Germline CDR1 is LNHDA and CDR2 is SQIVND (reference sequence). Trimming removed 3 bases at V and 4 bases at J, with 7 bases between. The CDR3, as DNA: TGTGCCAGTAGTATGGACGGGAATCAGCCCCAGCATTTT. Translating gives CASSMDGNQPQHF.

The genes are TRBV11-2 and TRBJ2-3, with D perhaps TRBD1 (6 bases). The V end lost 3 bases, the J end lost 4 bases, and 8 bases lay between the germline ends. CDR1 is SGHAT, CDR2 FQNNGV, per germline. This CDR3 is built from 13 residues. Written as DNA, the CDR3 is TGTGCCAGCAGCTTCAGGGGCGCAGATACGCAGTATTTT. Translated, it gives CASSFRGADTQYF.

The V and J genes are TRBV18 and TRBJ2-1; 7 bases agree with TRBD1. This CDR3 has 12 residues. The germline CDR1 and CDR2 sequences are KGHSH and LQKENI. V lost 5 bases and J lost 9; bases outside the gene matches: 4. Here the CDR3 reads CASSAYRGEQFF. The CDR3, as DNA: TGTGCCAGCTCAGCCTACAGGGGTGAGCAGTTCTTC.

This clone has a single count. This chain connects TRBV27 to TRBJ1-2; D unresolved. Germline V gene sequence: CDR1 MNHEY, CDR2 SMNVEV (reference sequence). The CDR3 is 13 amino acids. The V end lost 2 bases, the J end lost 3 bases, and 7 bases lay between the germline ends. The CDR3 sequence: CASSLDRYYGYTF. DNA of the CDR3: TGTGCCAGCAGTTTAGACCGTTACTATGGCTACACCTTC.

Concerning this clone: Other DNA sequences from this sample encode an identical CDR3 as well. This sequence joins TRBV5-1 and TRBJ1-5; 9 bases are a match to TRBD1. V lost 4 bases to trimming and J lost 6 bases; unmatched junction nucleotides: 5. CDR3 length equals 14 residues. The germline V gene encodes CDR1 SGHRS and CDR2 YFSETQ. The CDR3 loop is CASSPGQGSQPQHF. In DNA, the CDR3 is TGCGCCAGCAGCCCGGGACAGGGAAGTCAGCCCCAGCATTTT.

CDR3 region: CAISVQATWELFF. CDR3 DNA sequence: TGTGCCATCAGTGTACAGGCAACCTGGGAGCTGTTTTTT. J is TRBJ2-2 and V is TRBV10-3; maybe TRBD1 (5 bases). Looked up from germline, CDR1 is ENHRY and CDR2 is SYGVKD. V was trimmed by 4 bases and J by 9 bases, leaving 12 bases between them. This CDR3 comprises 13 residues.

Note on this clone: The same CDR3 also results from other DNA sequences found in this sample. This chain links TRBV5-1 with TRBJ2-1; 9 bases are shared with TRBD2. Per the germline V gene, CDR1 is SGHRS and CDR2 is YFSETQ. Losses at the gene ends were 0 bases for V and 8 bases for J; bases not matched to a gene: 3. CDR3 length: 14 amino acids. In DNA form, the CDR3 reads TGCGCCAGCAGCTTGGCCTTAGCGGGGGATGAGCAGTTCTTC. It encodes CASSLALAGDEQFF.

This clone turned up a few times. CDR3 DNA sequence: TGTGCCAGCAGTGAAGTTCAAATTCTTTACACTGAAGCTTTCTTT. Protein: CASSEVQILYTEAFF. The chain recombines TRBV6-1 with TRBJ1-1; D is uncertain. The CDR3 runs 15 residues. Germline-derived CDR1 and CDR2 are MNHNS and SASEGT. V shed 1 base and J shed 3 bases, with 12 bases lying between them.

The count of this clone is one. The chain is built from TRBV19 and TRBJ1-2; 10 bases line up with TRBD1. The CDR3 length is 18 residues. V lost 6 bases and J lost 6; bases outside the gene matches: 19. CDR1 is LNHDA and CDR2 is SQIVND in the germline V gene (reference sequence). As DNA, the CDR3 is TGTGCCAGTAGGGCGGCTTTTGGGACAGGGGATATCCGCGATGGCTACACCTTC. Amino acid sequence: CASRAAFGTGDIRDGYTF.

Worth noting for this clone: Other nucleotide sequences in the sample specify the same CDR3. The J gene is TRBJ1-2, the V gene TRBV5-6; no reliable D call. The CDR3 has 14 residues. Germline V gives CDR1 SGHDT, CDR2 YYEEEE. V was trimmed by 6 bases and J by 2 bases, leaving 14 bases between them. The CDR3 here is CASTLGPGNYGYTF. The CDR3 DNA reads TGTGCCAGCACCCTGGGCCCAGGCAACTATGGCTACACCTTC.

This chain uses TRBV29-1 with TRBJ1-2; no definite D call. Germline CDR1 SQVTM, CDR2 ANQGSEA. This CDR3 has 8 amino acids. In nucleotides, the CDR3 is TGCGGGGTGACTGGCGGTACCTTC. As protein: CGVTGGTF.